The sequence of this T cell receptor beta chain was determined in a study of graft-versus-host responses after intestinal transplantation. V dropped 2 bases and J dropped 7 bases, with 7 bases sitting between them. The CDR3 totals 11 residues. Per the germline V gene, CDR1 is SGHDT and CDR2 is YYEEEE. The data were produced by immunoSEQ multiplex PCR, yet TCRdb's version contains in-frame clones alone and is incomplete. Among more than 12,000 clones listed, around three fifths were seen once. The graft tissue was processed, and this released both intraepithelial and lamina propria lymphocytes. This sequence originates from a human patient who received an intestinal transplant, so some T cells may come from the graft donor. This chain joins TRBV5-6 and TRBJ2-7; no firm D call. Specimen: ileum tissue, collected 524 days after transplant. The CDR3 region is CASSLEKEQYF. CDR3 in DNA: TGTGCCAGCAGCTTAGAGAAAGAGCAGTACTTC. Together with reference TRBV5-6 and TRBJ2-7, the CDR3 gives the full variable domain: DAGVTQSPTHLIKTRGQQVTLRCSPKSGHDTVSWYQQALGQGPQFIFQYYEEEERQRGNFPDRFSGHQFPNYSSELNVNALLLGDSALYLCASSLEKEQYFGPGTRLTVT.